This entry features one TCR beta chain sequence. V lost 6 bases to trimming and J lost 5 bases, with 6 bases between them. Germline V gives CDR1 DFQATT, CDR2 SNEGSKA (reference sequence). This CDR3 region has 10 residues. This sample is part of a study of blood T cell repertoires in COVID-19. The repertoire was sequenced with immunoSEQ multiplex PCR; TCRdb's copy has only in-frame clones and lacks some. The profile shows roughly 150,000 clones, approximately 77% of them singletons. The chain recombines TRBV20-1 with TRBJ2-3, with D hard to call. The sample comprised PBMCs or T cells enriched from blood (not recorded which). This sequence originates from a man aged 60 to 75 who had recovered from COVID-19. The CDR3 bases are TGCAGTGCGTATAAAGATACGCAGTATTTT. Translated: CSAYKDTQYF.